Listed here are 15 T cell receptor beta chains from one sample, sequenced in a study of human T cells and chemical hapten exposure. It was unfractionated whole blood from which total RNA was extracted. TCRdb re-analysed the 5' RACE reads in MiXCR, keeping a single row per CDR3 protein. The repertoire has 100,000 to 120,000 distinct CDR3 sequences, around a fifth of them found once; the top ten carry approximately 2.8%. The receptors shown here come from a human donor in good health.

The genes are TRBV6-5 and TRBJ1-2; possibly TRBD1 for D (6 bases). The V and J ends lost 6 bases and 3 bases respectively, with 11 bases between them. Germline assignment: CDR1 MNHEY and CDR2 SVGAGI. The CDR3 is made up of 13 amino acids. CDR3: CASRSGADYGYTF. The DNA of the CDR3 is TGTGCCAGCAGGTCAGGGGCGGACTATGGCTACACCTTC.

The genes are TRBV7-2 and TRBJ1-3, with unresolved D. Trimming stripped 1 base from V and 6 bases from J, with 13 bases between. CDR3 length: 15 amino acids. From germline, CDR1 is SGHTA and CDR2 FQGNSA. CDR3 sequence (DNA): TGTGCCAGCAGCTTAGAGTCCAGATTTGAAAACACCATATATTTT. As protein: CASSLESRFENTIYF. The entire variable domain, with the rest obtained from reference TRBV7-2 and TRBJ1-3, is as follows: GAGVSQSPSNKVTEKGKDVELRCDPISGHTALYWYRQSLGQGLEFLIYFQGNSAPDKSGLPSDRFSAERTGGSVSTLTIQRTQQEDSAVYLCASSLESRFENTIYFGEGSWLTVV.

This clonotype was observed a few times. The CDR3 loop reads CASSQGYSNQPQHF. CDR3 coding DNA: TGTGCCAGCAGCCAGGGTTATAGCAATCAGCCCCAGCATTTT. The chain combines TRBV3-1 with TRBJ1-5; D gene uncertain. The germline V and J ends were trimmed by 3 bases and 0 bases, with 6 bases remaining between them. Germline CDR1 LGHDT, CDR2 YNNKEL (reference sequence). The length of the CDR3 is 14 residues.

This clonotype was observed many times. The V gene is TRBV6-5, the J gene TRBJ1-1; D possibly corresponds to TRBD1 (5 bases). The CDR3 loop spans 14 amino acids. Trimming took 1 base from V and 5 from J, leaving 11 bases between them. Germline CDR1 and CDR2: MNHEY and SVGAGI. The CDR3 DNA is TGTGCCAGCAGTTACTTTGAGGGGAGGACTGAAGCTTTCTTT. This sequence encodes CASSYFEGRTEAFF.

The chain carries TRBV14 and TRBJ2-5, with a weak D call TRBD1 (6 bases). Trimming cost V 1 base and J 4 bases, with 10 bases left between them. The CDR3 extends over 14 amino acids. Looked up from germline, CDR1 is SGHDN and CDR2 is FVKESK. The CDR3 DNA follows: TGTGCCAGCAGCCAAGGGGCAGGGGCAGAGACCCAGTACTTC. This sequence encodes CASSQGAGAETQYF. The full variable domain, completed using reference TRBV14 and TRBJ2-5, is EAGVTQFPSHSVIEKGQTVTLRCDPISGHDNLYWYRRVMGKEIKFLLHFVKESKQDESGMPNNRFLAERTGGTYSTLKVQPAELEDSGVYFCASSQGAGAETQYFGPGTRLLVL.

This clonotype was counted between two and nine times. The chain recombines TRBV12-3 or TRBV12-4 with TRBJ2-3, with D perhaps matching TRBD1 (5 bases). V lost 3 bases, J lost 2 bases, and 15 bases lay in between. This CDR3 comprises 16 residues. CDR3 amino acids: CASSFRVRLLTDTQYF. DNA of the CDR3: TGTGCCAGCAGTTTCAGGGTTCGGCTTCTCACAGATACGCAGTATTTT.

The chain links TRBV11-1 to TRBJ1-6, with D maybe TRBD1 (6 bases). Trimming removed 2 bases at V and 5 bases at J, with 16 bases between. The CDR3 sequence is 17 residues long. Germline-derived CDR1 and CDR2 are SGHAT and FQDESV (reference sequence). This chain's CDR3 is CASSLITGGAHNSPLHF. The CDR3 DNA is TGTGCCAGCAGCTTAATAACCGGGGGCGCCCATAATTCACCCCTCCACTTT.

V gene TRBV6-5 combines with J gene TRBJ1-3; TRBD1 is a possible D gene (6 bases). The CDR3 length is 14 residues. Germline-derived CDR1 and CDR2 are MNHEY and SVGAGI. Deletions cut 8 bases from V and 1 base from J, with 12 bases between. The CDR3 nucleotides are TGTGCCAGCCGCCAAGGGGGGTCTGGAAACACCATATATTTT. Its protein is CASRQGGSGNTIYF.

This clonotype turned up a few times. The chain combines TRBV12-3 or TRBV12-4 with TRBJ1-1, with a tentative D call TRBD1 (6 bases). This CDR3 comprises 14 residues. The ends were cut back, 2 bases at V and 4 bases at J, with 11 bases in the middle. The CDR3 protein is CASSLKGEGTEAFF. Here the CDR3 DNA reads TGTGCCAGCAGTTTAAAGGGGGAGGGCACTGAAGCTTTCTTT.

This clonotype was found a few times. V and J are TRBV6-5 and TRBJ2-7; no clear D gene. This CDR3 comprises 15 residues. Germline assignment: CDR1 MNHEY and CDR2 SVGAGI. V was shortened by 2 bases and J by 0 bases, with 11 bases between the two germline ends. CDR3 coding DNA: TGTGCCAGCAGTTACGAGCGAGCCAGCTCCTACGAGCAGTACTTC. As protein: CASSYERASSYEQYF.

V is TRBV6-5 and J is TRBJ1-6, with 9 positions matching TRBD1. V lost 5 bases, J lost 6 bases, and 5 bases stayed unmatched. This CDR3 is built from 15 residues. Germline CDR1 reads MNHEY; CDR2 reads SVGAGI. Here the CDR3 DNA reads TGTGCCAGCAGTCCTCCGGACAGGGGTAATTCACCCCTCCACTTT. Residues: CASSPPDRGNSPLHF.

This sequence joins TRBV6-1 and TRBJ1-3; D unclear. The CDR3 sequence is 13 residues long. Per germline, CDR1 MNHNS and CDR2 SASEGT. V gave up 6 bases and J gave up 0 bases, with 6 bases separating them. The CDR3 loop is CASRQHSGNTIYF. The CDR3 DNA follows: TGTGCCAGCAGACAGCACTCTGGAAACACCATATATTTT.

This clonotype turned up a few times. The rearrangement joins TRBV29-1 to TRBJ2-1; D gene unclear. The CDR3 has 10 amino acids. Trimming removed 4 bases from V and 5 bases from J, with 3 bases in between. CDR1 is SQVTM, CDR2 ANQGSEA, per germline. In DNA, the CDR3 is TGCAGCGTTGCCAACAATGAGCAGTTCTTC. Protein sequence: CSVANNEQFF.

This clonotype turned up a few times. V and J are TRBV12-3 or TRBV12-4 and TRBJ1-2, with D perhaps matching TRBD1 (5 bases). The CDR3 spans 12 residues. V dropped 6 bases and J dropped 7 bases, with 12 bases sitting between them. The CDR3 sequence: CASRPWGLGYTF. The CDR3 bases are TGTGCCAGCAGGCCGTGGGGCCTTGGCTACACCTTC.

This clonotype was seen many times. V is TRBV2 and J is TRBJ2-1, with TRBD1 identical over 7 bases. Trimming removed 6 bases from V and 1 base from J; junction bases left unmatched: 6. This CDR3 has 15 amino acids. Germline V CDR1 and CDR2: SNHLY, FYNNEI. The CDR3, as DNA: TGTGCCAGCAGACCGACAGGGACGTCCTACAATGAGCAGTTCTTC. Amino acids: CASRPTGTSYNEQFF.